This passage covers 9 T cell receptor beta chains from one sample sequenced in a study of blood T cells in healthy people across ages. For the second PCR, which ran for 7 to 11 cycles, a sample-barcoded 5' primer and a J-beta primer mix were used. Each CDR3 protein is one row after TCRdb ran MiXCR on the 5' RACE reads. Here the sample spans 850,000 to 1,000,000 distinct CDR3 sequences, around 54% being singletons. Material: blood. The receptors come from an older woman in good health.

The chain is built from TRBV29-1 and TRBJ2-5; D is uncertain. The V gene's germline CDR1 is SQVTM and CDR2 ANQGSEA. The CDR3 sequence is 13 residues long. V was pared by 4 bases and J by 0 bases, with 9 bases between. The CDR3 sequence is CSVVVTNQETQYF. The CDR3 DNA reads as TGCAGCGTTGTAGTTACAAACCAAGAGACCCAGTACTTC.

This chain links TRBV5-5 with TRBJ2-7, with D possibly TRBD2 on 5 matching bases. From germline, CDR1 is SGHKS and CDR2 YYEKEE (reference sequence). The length of the CDR3 is 13 residues. V lost 1 base and J lost 7, with 12 bases in between. CDR3 DNA sequence: TGTGCCAGCAGCTTGAGCGGCCCCAATGAGCAGTACTTC. Its translation: CASSLSGPNEQYF.

The V and J genes are TRBV2 and TRBJ2-5, with D hard to call. This CDR3 has 13 amino acids. V was trimmed by 3 bases and J by 2 bases, leaving 7 bases between them. Germline V gene sequence: CDR1 SNHLY, CDR2 FYNNEI. CDR3 sequence: CASSDDTQETQYF. The CDR3 nucleotides read TGTGCCAGCAGTGACGACACTCAAGAGACCCAGTACTTC.

In this sample, this clonotype turned up a few times. V gene TRBV27 combines with J gene TRBJ2-1; 11 nucleotides agree with TRBD2. The CDR3 runs to 13 residues. V shed 7 bases and J 5 bases; nucleotides not matched to a gene: 1. Germline lookup yields CDR1 MNHEY and CDR2 SMNVEV (reference sequence). In nucleotides, the CDR3 is TGTGCCAGCAAGGGACTAGCGGACAATGAGCAGTTCTTC. Translation gives CASKGLADNEQFF.

The chain links TRBV4-2 to TRBJ2-1, with D unresolved. The CDR3 totals 15 residues. The V end lost 4 bases, the J end lost 3 bases, and 13 bases lay between the germline ends. CDR1 is LGHNA, CDR2 YNFKEQ, per germline. CDR3 protein: CASSRLTAFYNEQFF. CDR3 nucleotide sequence: TGTGCCAGCAGCCGGCTAACAGCGTTCTACAATGAGCAGTTCTTC.

J is TRBJ2-1 and V is TRBV5-1; 7 nucleotides line up with TRBD2. The CDR3 is 15 amino acids. Germline CDR1 and CDR2: SGHRS and YFSETQ. J was trimmed by 9 bases and V by 0 bases; bases with no gene match: 9. This CDR3 reads CASSLEETSRSEQFF. In nucleotides, the CDR3 is TGCGCCAGCAGCTTGGAAGAGACTAGCAGGAGTGAGCAGTTCTTC.

This chain joins TRBV5-1 and TRBJ1-1, with D possibly TRBD1 on 6 matching bases. V was pared by 4 bases and J by 1 base, with 14 bases between. The germline V gene has CDR1 SGHRS and CDR2 YFSETQ. The CDR3 totals 15 residues. Here the CDR3 reads CASSRGGRGNTEAFF. CDR3 in DNA: TGCGCCAGCAGCCGTGGCGGCAGGGGGAACACTGAAGCTTTCTTT.

This clonotype came up a few times. At one end, the junction sequence differs from germline, possibly due to a read error. The gene calls are TRBV10-3 and TRBJ2-3; 11 bases line up with TRBD2. Looked up from germline, CDR1 is ENHRY and CDR2 is SYGVKD. The CDR3 totals 15 residues. CDR3 amino acids: CATGTSGESTDTQYF. CDR3 DNA sequence: TGTGCCACTGGGACTAGCGGAGAAAGCACTGATACGCAGTATTTT.

Only a few counts were recorded for this clonotype. The chain recombines TRBV28 with TRBJ2-5, with D perhaps TRBD1 (5 bases). CDR1 and CDR2 (germline): MDHEN, SYDVKM. The CDR3 has 12 residues. V lost 5 bases and J lost 11, with 15 bases in between. DNA for the CDR3: TGTGCCAGCAGTCAAGGACAATACCCTCAGTACTTC. This translates into CASSQGQYPQYF.